A selection of T cell receptor beta chains follows, all from one sample in a study of control samples from healthy donors and cancer patients. The data were produced by immunoSEQ multiplex PCR, yet TCRdb's version contains in-frame clones alone and is incomplete. The top ten clones hold 9.5% of a sample with 65,000 to 90,000 clones, about nine tenths of them seen once. The sample taken for sequencing was PBMCs. The receptors here all came from a woman between 45 and 65 years old with colorectal cancer. Both conserved end residues are part of each CDR3. D genes are given only for firm matches. Size is stated for part of the rows, as once, few or many counts, or as a class when the clone is expanded.

V: TRBV3-1/TRBV3-2
J: TRBJ1-3
size: .
D: .
CDR3: CASSQLRSSGNTIYF
DNA: TGTGCCAGCAGCCAACTTAGGAGTTCTGGAAACACCATATATTTT

V: TRBV30
J: TRBJ1-5
size: .
D: TRBD1
CDR3: CAWSPRQGDQPQHF
DNA: TGTGCCTGGAGCCCAAGACAGGGGGATCAGCCCCAGCATTTT

V: TRBV6-5
J: TRBJ1-1
size: .
D: .
CDR3: CASRSFNLGNTEAFF
DNA: TGTGCCAGCAGATCGTTTAACCTGGGGAACACTGAAGCTTTCTTT

V: TRBV12-3/TRBV12-4
J: TRBJ1-1
size: .
D: .
CDR3: CASSFGMNTEAFF
DNA: TGTGCCAGCAGTTTCGGTATGAACACTGAAGCTTTCTTT

V: TRBV3-1/TRBV3-2
J: TRBJ1-1
size: .
D: .
CDR3: CASSPPRNTEAFF
DNA: TGTGCCAGCAGCCCGCCCAGGAACACTGAAGCTTTCTTT

V: TRBV29-1
J: TRBJ1-2
size: .
D: TRBD1
CDR3: CSAGTGGDYGYTF
DNA: TGCAGCGCTGGGACAGGGGGTGACTATGGCTACACCTTC

V: TRBV12-3/TRBV12-4
J: TRBJ1-2
size: .
D: .
CDR3: CASRGAESRGYTF
DNA: TGTGCCAGCAGAGGGGCAGAATCGAGGGGCTACACCTTC

V: TRBV28
J: TRBJ2-3
size: .
D: .
CDR3: CASSRRGGVTDTQYF
DNA: TGTGCCAGCAGCCGCCGGGGCGGGGTCACAGATACGCAGTATTTT

V: TRBV6-2/TRBV6-3
J: TRBJ2-1
size: .
D: .
CDR3: CASSYSPSTQFF
DNA: TGTGCCAGCAGTTACTCTCCTAGTACTCAGTTCTTC

V: TRBV28
J: TRBJ2-5
size: .
D: TRBD2
CDR3: CASSFGRRGRKVETQYF
DNA: TGTGCCAGCAGTTTCGGGAGGCGGGGTCGAAAGGTGGAGACCCAGTACTTC

V: TRBV30
J: TRBJ2-2
size: once
D: TRBD1
CDR3: CACVAGGDTGELFF
DNA: TGTGCCTGTGTCGCAGGGGGAGATACCGGGGAGCTGTTTTTT

V: TRBV10-1
J: TRBJ1-1
size: .
D: .
CDR3: CASSESRGGLAEAFF
DNA: TGCGCCAGCAGTGAGTCGAGGGGGGGCTTGGCTGAAGCTTTCTTT

V: TRBV4-3
J: TRBJ2-4
size: .
D: TRBD2
CDR3: CASSQNTSGGAESKNIQYF
DNA: TGCGCCAGCAGCCAAAATACTAGCGGGGGGGCGGAGTCCAAAAACATTCAGTACTTC

V: TRBV3-1/TRBV3-2
J: TRBJ2-3
size: .
D: TRBD2
CDR3: CASSLFSSGAGADTQYF
DNA: TGTGCCAGCAGCCTCTTTTCTAGCGGGGCTGGTGCAGATACGCAGTATTTT

V: TRBV10-1
J: TRBJ1-5
size: .
D: .
CDR3: CASSEGAGPQHF
DNA: TGCGCCAGCAGTGAAGGAGCAGGGCCCCAGCATTTT

V: TRBV29-1
J: TRBJ2-2
size: .
D: .
CDR3: CSVGEGLNTGELFF
DNA: TGCAGCGTTGGGGAAGGACTGAACACCGGGGAGCTGTTTTTT